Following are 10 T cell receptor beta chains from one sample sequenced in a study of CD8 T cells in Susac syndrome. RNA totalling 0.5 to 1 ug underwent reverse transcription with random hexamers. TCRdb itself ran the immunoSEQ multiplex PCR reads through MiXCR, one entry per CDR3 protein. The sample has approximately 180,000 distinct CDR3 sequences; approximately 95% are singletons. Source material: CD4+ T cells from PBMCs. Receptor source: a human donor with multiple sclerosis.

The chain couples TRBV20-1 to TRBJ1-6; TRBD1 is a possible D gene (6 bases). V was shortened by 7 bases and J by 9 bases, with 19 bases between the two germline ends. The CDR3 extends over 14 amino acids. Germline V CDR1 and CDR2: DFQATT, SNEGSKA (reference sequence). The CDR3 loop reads CSVSSRGETSPLHF. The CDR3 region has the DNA TGCAGTGTTTCCTCCAGGGGAGAGACTTCACCCCTCCACTTT.

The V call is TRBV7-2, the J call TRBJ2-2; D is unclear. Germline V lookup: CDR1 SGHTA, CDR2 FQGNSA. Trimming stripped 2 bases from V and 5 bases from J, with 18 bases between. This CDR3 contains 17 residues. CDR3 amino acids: CASSLRWVLAGTGELFF. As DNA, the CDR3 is TGTGCCAGCAGCTTACGATGGGTATTAGCTGGGACCGGGGAGCTGTTTTTT.

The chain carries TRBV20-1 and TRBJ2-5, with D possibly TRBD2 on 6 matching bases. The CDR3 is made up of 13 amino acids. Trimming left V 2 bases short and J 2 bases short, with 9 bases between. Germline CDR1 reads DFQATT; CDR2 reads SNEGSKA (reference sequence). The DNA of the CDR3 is TGCAGTGCTAGACGACTAGGGCAAGAGACCCAGTACTTC. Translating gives CSARRLGQETQYF.

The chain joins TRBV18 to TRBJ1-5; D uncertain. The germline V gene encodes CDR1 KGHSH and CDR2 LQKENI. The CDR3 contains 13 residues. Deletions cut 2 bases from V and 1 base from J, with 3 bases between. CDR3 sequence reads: CASSPGSNQPQHF. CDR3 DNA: TGTGCCAGCTCACCAGGGAGCAATCAGCCCCAGCATTTT.

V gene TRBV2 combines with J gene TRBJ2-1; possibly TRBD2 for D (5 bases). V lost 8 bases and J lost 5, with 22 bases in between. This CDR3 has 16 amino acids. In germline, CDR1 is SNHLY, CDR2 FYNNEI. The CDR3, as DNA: TGTGCCAGCTCTCGTCGGGGAACTCAAGGGCACAATGAGCAGTTCTTC. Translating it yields CASSRRGTQGHNEQFF.

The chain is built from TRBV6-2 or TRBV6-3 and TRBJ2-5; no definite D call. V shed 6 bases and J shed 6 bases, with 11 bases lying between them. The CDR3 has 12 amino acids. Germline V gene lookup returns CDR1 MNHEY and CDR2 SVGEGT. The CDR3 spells CASSNVGKTQYF. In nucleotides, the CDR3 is TGTGCCAGCAGCAACGTAGGGAAGACCCAGTACTTC.

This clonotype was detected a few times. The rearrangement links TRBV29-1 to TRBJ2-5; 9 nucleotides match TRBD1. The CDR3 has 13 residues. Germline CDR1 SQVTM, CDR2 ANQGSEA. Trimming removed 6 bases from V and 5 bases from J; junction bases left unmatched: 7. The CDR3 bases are TGCAGCGTGCGCGGGACAGGGCAGGAGACCCAGTACTTC. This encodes CSVRGTGQETQYF. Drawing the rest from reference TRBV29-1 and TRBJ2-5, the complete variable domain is SAVISQKPSRDICQRGTSLTIQCQVDSQVTMMFWYRQQPGQSLTLIATANQGSEATYESGFVIDKFPISRPNLTFSTLTVSNMSPEDSSIYLCSVRGTGQETQYFGPGTRLLVL.

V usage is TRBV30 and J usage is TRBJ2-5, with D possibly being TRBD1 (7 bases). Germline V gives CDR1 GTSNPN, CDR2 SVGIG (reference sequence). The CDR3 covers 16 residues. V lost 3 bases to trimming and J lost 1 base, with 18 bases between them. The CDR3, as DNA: TGTGCCTGGAGGGGATTACGCGGGACAGCCCAAGAGACCCAGTACTTC. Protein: CAWRGLRGTAQETQYF.

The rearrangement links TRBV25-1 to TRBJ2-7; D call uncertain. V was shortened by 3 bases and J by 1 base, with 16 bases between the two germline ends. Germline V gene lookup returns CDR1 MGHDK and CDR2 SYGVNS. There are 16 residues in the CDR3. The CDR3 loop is CASSDPVLVDSYEQYF. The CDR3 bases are TGTGCCAGCAGTGACCCAGTGCTAGTGGATTCCTACGAGCAGTACTTC.

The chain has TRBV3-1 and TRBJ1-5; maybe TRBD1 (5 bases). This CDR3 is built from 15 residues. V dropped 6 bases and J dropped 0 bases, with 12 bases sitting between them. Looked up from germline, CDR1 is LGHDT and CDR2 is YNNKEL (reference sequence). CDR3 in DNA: TGTGCCAGCAGTCCGACAGTGTATAGCAATCAGCCCCAGCATTTT. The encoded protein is CASSPTVYSNQPQHF.